This entry concerns a single T cell receptor beta chain. No antigen is known for it. When sampled, the donors appeared nominally healthy, though they likely had unrecorded immune exposures. Amplification used 60 Vbeta primers and 13 Jbeta primers. Only in-frame clones appear in the TCRdb table, and some are missing; sequencing was by immunoSEQ multiplex PCR. Among approximately 120,000 clones listed, 73% were seen once. The CDR3 contains 14 residues. The trim removed 5 bases at V and 7 bases at J, leaving 8 bases unmatched. From germline, CDR1 is SGDLS and CDR2 YYNGEE. This entry comes from a study of cytomegalovirus exposure and HLA in healthy donors. Findings and caveats of the study: A prior analysis recorded that most TCR beta V segments were productive about 87% or about 30% of the time. Reportedly, cytomegalovirus status was diagnosed with high sensitivity and specificity.

The origin of this receptor is a man in his fifties or sixties in good health and CMV-seropositive. The chain uses TRBV9 and TRBJ2-2; TRBD2 agrees at 7 bases. Sequenced input: PBMCs. The CDR3 coding sequence is TGTGCCAGCAGAACATCGGGGGAGGGCGGGGAGCTGTTTTTT. Translating it yields CASRTSGEGGELFF.